The 28 T cell receptor beta chains reported below all come from one sample, sequenced in a study of T cells after yellow fever vaccination (dated by TCRdb to about 2019). Interpreted using the paper, the treatment or condition label stands for: live attenuated yellow fever vaccine strain. The method was 5' RACE. The sequencing machine was an Illumina HiSeq 2500. Clones were called with MiXCR by TCRdb after fastp trimmed the public reads at Q25, and only in-frame beta chains were retained. All rows with the same CDR3 protein become a single entry with the most common DNA and genes. The sample includes some 350,000 distinct CDR3 sequences, with 6.2% observed a single time. Clones ranked in the top ten supply 14% to 15% of the sample. The sequencing here drew on PBMCs, taken 5 days after the yellow fever booster vaccination. These receptors all come from a man in his thirties or forties who received the YFV17D yellow fever vaccine.

A few counts support this clonotype. This chain uses TRBV7-2 with TRBJ2-3; D possibly corresponds to TRBD2 (8 bases). This CDR3 comprises 16 residues. V lost 1 base to trimming and J lost 4 bases, with 15 bases between them. CDR1 SGHTA and CDR2 FQGNSA come from the germline V gene. CDR3 DNA sequence: TGTGCCAGCAGCTTAGAAGGGGGCGGGAGGTCAGATACGCAGTATTTT. Translated, it gives CASSLEGGGRSDTQYF.

The sample holds many counts of this clonotype. V gene TRBV5-1 combines with J gene TRBJ2-7; perhaps TRBD1 as D (6 bases). V was cut by 0 bases and J by 6 bases, with 16 bases left in between. The CDR3 is made up of 15 amino acids. CDR1 SGHRS and CDR2 YFSETQ come from the germline V gene. Here the CDR3 reads CASSLGYTGLREQYF. The CDR3 bases are TGCGCCAGCAGCTTGGGATATACAGGGCTTCGCGAGCAGTACTTC.

This clonotype was detected ten times or more. This chain joins TRBV6-2 or TRBV6-3 and TRBJ2-5, with 8 nucleotides matching TRBD1. Losses at the gene ends were 9 bases for V and 4 bases for J; bases not matched to a gene: 4. The CDR3 has 12 residues. Germline V gives CDR1 MNHEY, CDR2 SVGEGT. CDR3 nucleotide sequence: TGTGCCAGTCGGGACAGGCCAGAGACCCAGTACTTC. It is translated as CASRDRPETQYF.

This clonotype was detected a few times. The J gene is TRBJ2-7, the V gene TRBV6-2 or TRBV6-3; 9 nucleotides match TRBD2. The CDR3 spans 15 residues. Losses at the gene ends were 6 bases for V and 0 bases for J; bases not matched to a gene: 6. Germline CDR1 MNHEY, CDR2 SVGEGT. This chain's CDR3 is CASSTGLANSYEQYF. The DNA for the CDR3 is TGTGCCAGCAGCACCGGACTAGCGAACTCCTACGAGCAGTACTTC.

CDR3 region: CASSIGWTGGSEQYF. CDR3 in DNA: TGTGCCAGTAGTATCGGTTGGACAGGGGGCTCCGAGCAGTACTTC. The chain links TRBV19 to TRBJ2-7, with TRBD1 matching 11 bases. The V segment lost 3 bases and the J segment 6 bases; nucleotides outside the gene matches: 7. This CDR3 is 15 amino acids long. CDR1 and CDR2 from the germline V gene are LNHDA and SQIVND (reference sequence).

This clonotype was observed at least ten times. DNA of the CDR3: TGCGCCAGCAGCCTTGAGGGAGCGGGAGTCGAGACCCAGTACTTC. It translates to CASSLEGAGVETQYF. The rearrangement uses TRBV4-3 and TRBJ2-5, with TRBD2 identical over 8 bases. This CDR3 has 15 amino acids. After removal of 4 bases from V and 5 bases from J, the junction contained 9 bases not matched to a gene. Germline-derived CDR1 and CDR2 are LGHNA and YSLEER.

This clonotype was found many times. This chain joins TRBV7-8 and TRBJ1-2; TRBD1 matches 9 bases. The J segment lost 1 base and the V segment lost 4 bases, leaving 1 base of the junction unmatched. This CDR3 comprises 14 residues. Germline CDR1 reads SGHVS; CDR2 reads FQNEAQ. CDR3 protein: CASSSDRGNYGYTF. In DNA form, the CDR3 reads TGTGCCAGCAGCTCGGACAGGGGTAACTATGGCTACACCTTC.

V gene TRBV5-5 combines with J gene TRBJ1-2; no clear D gene. Between the trimmed V and J ends, which lost 0 bases and 2 bases, there was a span of 17 bases. Germline CDR1 reads SGHKS; CDR2 reads YYEKEE (reference sequence). The CDR3 consists of 17 residues. The CDR3 region has the DNA TGTGCCAGCAGCTTGGGCGCCGGGAGGAATCCGAACTATGGCTACACCTTC. Protein product: CASSLGAGRNPNYGYTF.

In this sample, this clonotype turned up a few times. The V call is TRBV12-3 or TRBV12-4, the J call TRBJ2-3; 7 bases agree with TRBD1. The V and J ends lost 6 bases and 15 bases, in that order; junction bases with no gene match: 15. This CDR3 is 13 amino acids long. The CDR3: CASSPGETGKGYF. The CDR3, as DNA: TGTGCCAGCAGCCCCGGGGAGACAGGGAAAGGATATTTT.

The genes are TRBV6-5 and TRBJ2-3, with D uncertain. The CDR3 length is 11 residues. Germline V gene sequence: CDR1 MNHEY, CDR2 SVGAGI. V was clipped by 4 bases and J by 10 bases, with 9 bases between them. In nucleotides, the CDR3 is TGTGCCAGCAGTTTTGGTGTTTCGCAGTATTTT. Translation: CASSFGVSQYF.

This clonotype was detected a few times. The chain employs TRBV20-1 and TRBJ2-7, with 7 bases that match TRBD2. CDR1 is DFQATT and CDR2 is SNEGSKA in the germline V gene (reference sequence). The CDR3 has 13 amino acids. V gave up 2 bases and J gave up 2 bases; unmatched junction bases: 3. CDR3 in amino acids: CSARMSGTYEQYF. CDR3 coding DNA: TGCAGTGCTAGAATGAGCGGGACCTACGAGCAGTACTTC.

The chain uses TRBV11-2 and TRBJ2-3; 16 bases match TRBD2. The CDR3 is made up of 19 amino acids. Unmatched junction bases numbered 12, after V lost 5 bases and J lost 4 bases. CDR1 and CDR2 (germline): SGHAT, FQNNGV. This CDR3 is CASSALGLAGGPIPDTQYF. CDR3 nucleotides: TGTGCCAGCAGCGCCCTGGGACTAGCGGGAGGGCCTATCCCAGATACGCAGTATTTT.

V gene TRBV11-2 combines with J gene TRBJ2-2, with D unresolved. In germline, CDR1 is SGHAT, CDR2 FQNNGV. This CDR3 region has 18 residues. Trimming shortened V by 1 base and J by 3 bases, and 18 bases separated the two germline ends. The CDR3 region has the DNA TGTGCCAGCAGCTTAGTTGCCAGTCCCTTTACCGACACCGGGGAGCTGTTTTTT. Translated: CASSLVASPFTDTGELFF.

This clonotype was found many times. The chain is built from TRBV7-2 and TRBJ2-2; 9 nucleotides line up with TRBD2. The CDR3 is made up of 16 amino acids. J lost 5 bases, V lost 0 bases, and 4 bases had no gene match. Germline CDR1 SGHTA, CDR2 FQGNSA. In DNA, the CDR3 is TGTGCCAGCAGCTTAGCCCCTAGCGGGATTACCGGGGAGCTGTTTTTT. Protein product: CASSLAPSGITGELFF.

CDR3 in DNA: TGTGCCAGCAGTTACAGGTCCCCCGCGGTCGATACGCAGTATTTT. Protein product: CASSYRSPAVDTQYF. The chain employs TRBV6-5 and TRBJ2-3; D is uncertain. CDR1 is MNHEY, CDR2 SVGAGI, per germline. Trimming stripped 2 bases from V and 6 bases from J, with 15 bases between. The CDR3 runs to 15 residues.

The V gene is TRBV7-2, the J gene TRBJ2-1, with 13 bases aligning to TRBD2. The germline V gene encodes CDR1 SGHTA and CDR2 FQGNSA. J was trimmed by 16 bases and V by 6 bases; bases with no gene match: 12. This CDR3 spans 14 amino acids. The CDR3 DNA is TGTGCCAGCAGTCCCGGGACTAGCGGGATTGGTCAATTCTTC. It codes for CASSPGTSGIGQFF.

The V gene is TRBV7-2, the J gene TRBJ2-1; 10 bases are a match to TRBD2. From germline, CDR1 is SGHTA and CDR2 FQGNSA. This CDR3 region has 15 residues. After removal of 7 bases from V and 6 bases from J, the junction contained 9 bases not matched to a gene. CDR3 protein: CASNYLAGAANEQFF. For the CDR3, the DNA is TGTGCCAGCAACTACCTAGCGGGAGCCGCCAATGAGCAGTTCTTC.

This chain links TRBV15 with TRBJ2-1, with 10 bases aligning to TRBD2. Germline V gives CDR1 LNHNV, CDR2 YYDKDF (reference sequence). This CDR3 region has 16 residues. V shed 1 base, J shed 4 bases, and the junction held 4 bases outside the gene matches. The chain's CDR3 is CATSRGAGGIYNEQFF. The CDR3 DNA reads as TGTGCCACCAGCAGAGGAGCGGGAGGGATTTACAATGAGCAGTTCTTC.

The sample holds a few counts of this clonotype. The genes are TRBV7-8 and TRBJ2-3, with 7 bases that match TRBD2. The V segment lost 2 bases and the J segment 4 bases; nucleotides outside the gene matches: 15. CDR1 SGHVS and CDR2 FQNEAQ come from the germline V gene. The CDR3 spans 18 residues. This CDR3 is CASSLLVAGAGVADTQYF. As DNA, the CDR3 is TGTGCCAGCAGCTTACTGGTTGCGGGAGCGGGTGTCGCAGATACGCAGTATTTT.

This clonotype was counted at least ten times. V and J are TRBV5-1 and TRBJ2-3; no definite D call. The CDR3 sequence is 16 residues long. Germline assignment: CDR1 SGHRS and CDR2 YFSETQ. The V end lost 0 bases, the J end lost 3 bases, and 14 bases lay between the germline ends. CDR3 residues: CASSLEAPPRTDTQYF. CDR3 sequence (DNA): TGCGCCAGCAGCTTGGAGGCCCCGCCACGGACAGATACGCAGTATTTT. Based on the CDR3 plus reference TRBV5-1 and TRBJ2-3, the full variable domain is KAGVTQTPRYLIKTRGQQVTLSCSPISGHRSVSWYQQTPGQGLQFLFEYFSETQRNKGNFPGRFSGRQFSNSRSEMNVSTLELGDSALYLCASSLEAPPRTDTQYFGPGTRLTVL.

V usage is TRBV28 and J usage is TRBJ2-7; possible D gene TRBD1, 6 bases. The CDR3 has 14 amino acids. V lost 2 bases and J 4 bases, leaving 12 bases between the germline ends. Per germline, CDR1 MDHEN and CDR2 SYDVKM. CDR3 region: CASSLLDSLYEQYF. The CDR3 nucleotides read TGTGCCAGCAGTTTACTGGACAGCCTATACGAGCAGTACTTC.

The rearrangement links TRBV29-1 to TRBJ1-5; D is undetermined. The CDR3 consists of 14 residues. Deletions cut 3 bases from V and 6 bases from J, with 15 bases between. CDR1 is SQVTM and CDR2 is ANQGSEA in the germline V gene. Written as DNA, the CDR3 is TGCAGCGTTGAGAAAAGCAAGGTCATTCAGCCCCAGCATTTT. Translated: CSVEKSKVIQPQHF.

The chain links TRBV5-4 to TRBJ2-1; TRBD2 aligns across 12 bases. The CDR3 runs 15 residues. V gave up 4 bases and J gave up 5 bases; unmatched junction bases: 4. The germline V gene has CDR1 SGHNT and CDR2 YYREEE (reference sequence). The CDR3 coding sequence is TGTGCCAGCAGCGCGAGACTAGCGGGAGACAATGAGCAGTTCTTC. The encoded protein is CASSARLAGDNEQFF.

The V gene is TRBV5-1, the J gene TRBJ1-4, with TRBD1 as a possible D gene (6 bases). The V gene's germline CDR1 is SGHRS and CDR2 YFSETQ. This CDR3 contains 15 residues. Deletions cut 4 bases from V and 8 bases from J, with 18 bases between. CDR3 sequence reads: CASSLRRGPEEKLFF. Here the CDR3 DNA reads TGCGCCAGCAGCCTTCGCCGGGGGCCGGAGGAAAAACTGTTTTTT.

This clonotype has more than one count but fewer than ten. The chain has TRBV20-1 and TRBJ2-7; 9 nucleotides align to TRBD1. The V and J ends lost 6 bases and 3 bases, in that order; junction bases with no gene match: 9. The germline V gene encodes CDR1 DFQATT and CDR2 SNEGSKA (reference sequence). The CDR3 is 14 amino acids. CDR3 sequence: CSARSGTGLYEQYF. The CDR3 DNA reads TGCAGTGCCCGCTCCGGGACAGGGCTCTACGAGCAGTACTTC.

This rearrangement joins TRBV7-9 to TRBJ1-4, with D unresolved. Germline CDR1 is SEHNR and CDR2 is FQNEAQ (reference sequence). This CDR3 region has 13 residues. Trimming removed 10 bases at V and 8 bases at J, with 17 bases between. CDR3 loop: CATNHGREEKLFF. The CDR3 DNA reads as TGTGCCACTAACCACGGTCGGGAAGAAAAACTGTTTTTT.

The rearrangement links TRBV3-1 to TRBJ2-1; TRBD2 is a possible D gene (5 bases). Germline-derived CDR1 and CDR2 are LGHDT and YNNKEL (reference sequence). The CDR3 sequence is 11 residues long. The V gene lost 1 base and the J gene lost 10 bases, with 5 bases spanning the gap. CDR3 residues: CASSQAGEQFF. The CDR3 nucleotides read TGTGCCAGCAGCCAAGCGGGAGAGCAGTTCTTC.

In its sample, this clonotype was seen many times. The rearrangement uses TRBV7-2 and TRBJ2-7; 8 positions agree with TRBD2. Per the germline V gene, CDR1 is SGHTA and CDR2 is FQGNSA. V lost 10 bases, J lost 4 bases, and 12 bases stayed unmatched. The CDR3 has 14 amino acids. CDR3 sequence: CATRTLSGTYEQYF. CDR3 bases: TGTGCCACCCGGACCCTTAGCGGGACTTACGAGCAGTACTTC.